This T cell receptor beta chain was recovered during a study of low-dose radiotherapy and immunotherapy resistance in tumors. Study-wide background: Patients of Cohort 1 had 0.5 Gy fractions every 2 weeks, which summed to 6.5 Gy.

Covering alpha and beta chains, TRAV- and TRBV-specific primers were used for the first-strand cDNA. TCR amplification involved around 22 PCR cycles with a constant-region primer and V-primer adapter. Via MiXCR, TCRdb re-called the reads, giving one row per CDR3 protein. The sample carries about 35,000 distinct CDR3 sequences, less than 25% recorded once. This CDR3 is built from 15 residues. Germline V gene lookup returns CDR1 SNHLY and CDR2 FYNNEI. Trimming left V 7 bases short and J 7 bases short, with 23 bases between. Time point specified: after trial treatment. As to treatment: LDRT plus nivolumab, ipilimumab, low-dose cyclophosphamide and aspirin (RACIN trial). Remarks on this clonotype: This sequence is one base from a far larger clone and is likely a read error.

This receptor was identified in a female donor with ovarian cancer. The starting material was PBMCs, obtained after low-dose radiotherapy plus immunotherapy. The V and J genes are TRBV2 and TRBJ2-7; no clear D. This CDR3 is CASNVLRSSYNEQYF. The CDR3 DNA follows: TGTGCCAGCAACGTTCTTAGGAGCTCCTACAATGAGCAGTACTTC.